What follows are 14 T cell receptor beta chains derived from one specimen sequenced in a study of T cell changes during pregnancy in multiple sclerosis. Only in-frame clones appear in the TCRdb table, and some are missing; sequencing was by immunoSEQ multiplex PCR. The profile shows roughly 57,000 clones, about 89% of them singletons. The sequences come from peripheral blood, collected in the first trimester of pregnancy. The receptors were gathered from a female donor with multiple sclerosis, enrolled in a pregnancy study.

The gene calls are TRBV7-9 and TRBJ1-2; TRBD1 agrees at 12 bases. Trimming at V came to 3 bases and at J to 7 bases, leaving 18 bases not matched to a gene. Germline V gene data show CDR1 as SEHNR and CDR2 as FQNEAQ (reference sequence). The CDR3 length is 19 residues. The CDR3, as DNA: TGTGCCAGCAGCTTCCCCACTTCCGGGACAGGGGGCATCCTGGCTGGCTACACCTTC. Its translation: CASSFPTSGTGGILAGYTF.

The V gene is TRBV19, the J gene TRBJ2-7; D is perhaps TRBD1 (6 bases). V was cut by 2 bases and J by 3 bases, with 23 bases left in between. The CDR3 runs 18 residues. Germline assignment: CDR1 LNHDA and CDR2 SQIVND (reference sequence). This chain's CDR3 is CASSITLNRDRSFYEQYF. The DNA of the CDR3 is TGTGCCAGTAGTATAACGCTAAACAGGGACCGAAGCTTCTACGAGCAGTACTTC.

V is TRBV6-1 and J is TRBJ2-2; D possibly corresponds to TRBD2 (5 bases). V lost 0 bases and J 3 bases, leaving 11 bases between the germline ends. Germline loops: CDR1 MNHNS, CDR2 SASEGT. CDR3 length: 16 amino acids. CDR3 sequence: CASSEAADSYTGELFF. CDR3 in DNA: TGTGCCAGCAGTGAAGCGGCGGACTCTTACACCGGGGAGCTGTTTTTT.

The chain is built from TRBV7-3 and TRBJ1-4; 7 bases agree with TRBD1. Unmatched junction bases numbered 9, after V lost 2 bases and J lost 6 bases. This CDR3 spans 16 amino acids. The germline V gene encodes CDR1 SGHTA and CDR2 FQGTGA. The CDR3 DNA is TGTGCCAGCAGCTTATTGGGCGGGACAGTGGATGAAAAACTGTTTTTT. It yields the protein CASSLLGGTVDEKLFF.

J is TRBJ2-5 and V is TRBV19; D remains ambiguous. The germline gives CDR1 LNHDA, CDR2 SQIVND (reference sequence). V was clipped by 8 bases and J by 0 bases, with 10 bases between them. The CDR3 has 13 residues. CDR3 in amino acids: CASSVVYQETQYF. CDR3 nucleotides: TGTGCCAGTTCTGTCGTGTACCAAGAGACCCAGTACTTC.

The chain employs TRBV10-3 and TRBJ1-5, with D maybe TRBD1 (6 bases). V was cut by 3 bases and J by 4 bases, with 10 bases left in between. Germline assignment: CDR1 ENHRY and CDR2 SYGVKD. The CDR3 loop spans 14 amino acids. CDR3 loop: CAISDRDKNQPQHF. Here the CDR3 DNA reads TGTGCCATCAGTGACCGGGACAAAAATCAGCCCCAGCATTTT.

V usage is TRBV6-1 and J usage is TRBJ2-4; 10 nucleotides agree with TRBD1. The CDR3 length is 14 residues. Germline lookup yields CDR1 MNHNS and CDR2 SASEGT. Trimming removed 4 bases from V and 7 bases from J; junction bases left unmatched: 4. The CDR3 loop reads CASSAGTGDNIQYF. CDR3 coding DNA: TGTGCCAGCAGTGCCGGGACAGGGGATAACATTCAGTACTTC.

This chain links TRBV5-1 with TRBJ1-5; D is perhaps TRBD1 (5 bases). The CDR3 is 14 residues long. V was pared by 1 base and J by 3 bases, with 8 bases between. The germline CDR1 and CDR2 sequences are SGHRS and YFSETQ. The CDR3 DNA sequence: TGCGCCAGCAGCTTGTCGGGGGACAATCAGCCCCAGCATTTT. Amino acids: CASSLSGDNQPQHF.

The chain uses TRBV6-5 and TRBJ2-1, with unresolved D. Germline V gene data show CDR1 as MNHEY and CDR2 as SVGAGI. With 4 bases removed from V and 6 bases from J, the gap between germline ends came to 10 bases. The CDR3 totals 13 residues. CDR3: CASSFQLSNEQFF. CDR3 bases: TGTGCCAGCAGTTTTCAGTTGTCCAATGAGCAGTTCTTC.

The CDR3 here is CASSHSLREDQPQHF. DNA for the CDR3: TGTGCCAGCAGCCACTCCCTGAGGGAGGATCAGCCCCAGCATTTT. V usage is TRBV6-1 and J usage is TRBJ1-5; D gene unclear. Germline CDR1 reads MNHNS; CDR2 reads SASEGT. The CDR3 spans 15 residues. Trimming removed 6 bases from V and 5 bases from J, with 17 bases in between.

This clone was seen a few times. The chain combines TRBV7-9 with TRBJ2-1; D possibly corresponds to TRBD2 (5 bases). Trimming took off 6 bases at V and 9 bases at J, with 21 bases between the two ends. The CDR3 has 15 residues. From germline, CDR1 is SEHNR and CDR2 FQNEAQ (reference sequence). In DNA form, the CDR3 reads TGTGCCAGCAGGCGAGCACTCGGAGGCGGAGGTGAGCAGTTCTTC. Its protein is CASRRALGGGGEQFF.

V usage is TRBV6-5 and J usage is TRBJ1-1, with D tentatively TRBD1 (5 bases). The CDR3 spans 13 residues. In germline, CDR1 is MNHEY, CDR2 SVGAGI. Trimming removed 2 bases at V and 7 bases at J, with 11 bases between. CDR3 loop: CASSYRQGGEAFF. The CDR3 coding sequence is TGTGCCAGCAGTTACCGGCAGGGCGGTGAAGCTTTCTTT.

The chain couples TRBV7-9 to TRBJ2-6; the match to TRBD2 covers 8 bases. The V segment lost 4 bases and the J segment 2 bases; nucleotides outside the gene matches: 13. CDR1 and CDR2 (germline): SEHNR, FQNEAQ (reference sequence). There are 19 residues in the CDR3. The DNA for the CDR3 is TGTGCCAGCAGCTCTCTTTCGGGGGGGATGGGCGCTGGGGCCAACGTCCTGACTTTC. It codes for CASSSLSGGMGAGANVLTF.

The V gene is TRBV7-6, the J gene TRBJ2-1; 7 bases align to TRBD2. The CDR3 spans 17 residues. Germline assignment: CDR1 SGHVS and CDR2 FNYEAQ. V trimming: 5 bases; J trimming: 5 bases; junction bases outside the gene matches: 15. The CDR3 loop reads CASSAVVGRYVDNEQFF. The CDR3 region has the DNA TGTGCCAGCAGCGCCGTTGTCGGGAGGTACGTCGACAATGAGCAGTTCTTC.